These 19 T cell receptor beta chains were sequenced from one sample in a study of response to subunit inactivated influenza vaccine. A single record per CDR3 protein comes from TCRdb applying MiXCR to the RT-PCR reads. The table includes about 620,000 distinct CDR3 sequences, roughly 12% detected once. This material consisted of PBMCs from blood, taken on the day of vaccination. These receptors came from a man aged 50-60 years who received an inactivated influenza vaccine.

This clonotype has a count of ten or more. The chain couples TRBV20-1 to TRBJ2-5; tentative D call: TRBD2 (5 bases). The CDR3 covers 12 residues. V was trimmed by 3 bases and J by 5 bases, leaving 10 bases between them. The germline gives CDR1 DFQATT, CDR2 SNEGSKA (reference sequence). CDR3 sequence (DNA): TGCAGTGCTAGTAGGGAGAGGGAGACCCAGTACTTC. The encoded protein is CSASRERETQYF.

This chain links TRBV6-5 with TRBJ2-7, with D unresolved. The germline V gene has CDR1 MNHEY and CDR2 SVGAGI. The CDR3 totals 15 residues. Between the trimmed V and J ends, which lost 2 bases and 3 bases, there was a span of 14 bases. The CDR3 DNA reads TGTGCCAGCAGTTACAGTGCTGGAGAGAACTACGAGCAGTACTTC. It codes for CASSYSAGENYEQYF.

V gene TRBV29-1 combines with J gene TRBJ1-1, with D tentatively TRBD1 (5 bases). Deletions cut 3 bases from V and 4 bases from J, with 9 bases between. This CDR3 spans 12 amino acids. The germline V gene has CDR1 SQVTM and CDR2 ANQGSEA. The CDR3 bases are TGCAGCGTTGATTGGGGCTCCACTGAAGCTTTCTTT. It specifies CSVDWGSTEAFF. The full variable domain, in which reference TRBV29-1 and TRBJ1-1 provide the parts outside the CDR3, is SAVISQKPSRDICQRGTSLTIQCQVDSQVTMMFWYRQQPGQSLTLIATANQGSEATYESGFVIDKFPISRPNLTFSTLTVSNMSPEDSSIYLCSVDWGSTEAFFGQGTRLTVV.

This clonotype was picked up a small number of times. The chain uses TRBV25-1 and TRBJ2-5; tentatively, D is TRBD1 (6 bases). With 3 bases removed from V and 0 bases from J, the gap between germline ends came to 14 bases. The CDR3 length is 16 residues. Per germline, CDR1 MGHDK and CDR2 SYGVNS. The CDR3 nucleotides read TGTGCCAGCAGTGATCCTAGGGGGTGGTACCAAGAGACCCAGTACTTC. Translated: CASSDPRGWYQETQYF.

The sample holds a few counts of this clonotype. The V gene is TRBV7-9, the J gene TRBJ2-2, with D unclear. The CDR3 is made up of 13 amino acids. The V end lost 1 base, the J end lost 10 bases, and 10 bases lay between the germline ends. In germline, CDR1 is SEHNR, CDR2 FQNEAQ (reference sequence). The CDR3 region has the DNA TGTGCCAGCAGCTTAGAGGCCCCCAAGGAGCTGTTTTTT. Translating gives CASSLEAPKELFF.

V usage is TRBV20-1 and J usage is TRBJ2-1, with D perhaps TRBD2 (6 bases). The CDR3 is 15 amino acids. Germline lookup yields CDR1 DFQATT and CDR2 SNEGSKA (reference sequence). V was pared by 7 bases and J by 6 bases, with 22 bases between. The CDR3 sequence is CSVRDGGRPLNEQFF. CDR3 bases: TGCAGTGTACGGGATGGGGGGAGGCCCCTCAATGAGCAGTTCTTC.

This clonotype was picked up many times. The rearrangement links TRBV7-3 to TRBJ2-1, with D tentatively TRBD2 (6 bases). CDR1 and CDR2 from the germline V gene are SGHTA and FQGTGA. V lost 5 bases and J 4 bases, leaving 12 bases between the germline ends. This CDR3 has 14 residues. CDR3 sequence reads: CASSIRLEYNEQFF. The CDR3 DNA follows: TGTGCCAGCAGCATAAGACTAGAATACAATGAGCAGTTCTTC.

The chain carries TRBV7-9 and TRBJ1-4; D not certain. Trimming stripped 1 base from V and 3 bases from J, with 6 bases between. CDR1 and CDR2 from the germline V gene are SEHNR and FQNEAQ (reference sequence). The length of the CDR3 is 14 residues. CDR3 region: CASSLGQPNEKLFF. Here the CDR3 DNA reads TGTGCCAGCAGCTTAGGTCAGCCTAATGAAAAACTGTTTTTT.

This clonotype was counted ten times or more. The chain is built from TRBV7-2 and TRBJ2-2; maybe TRBD1 (5 bases). Germline V gives CDR1 SGHTA, CDR2 FQGNSA. This CDR3 region has 17 residues. Trimming pared 1 base from V and 5 bases from J, leaving 17 bases between. CDR3 bases: TGTGCCAGCAGCTTAGTAGCCAGGGCAGATAGGACCGGGGAGCTGTTTTTT. Amino acid sequence: CASSLVARADRTGELFF.

This CDR3 reads CASRRGNQETQYF. As DNA, the CDR3 is TGCGCCAGCCGAAGGGGTAACCAAGAGACCCAGTACTTC. The V call is TRBV5-1, the J call TRBJ2-5, with TRBD1 as a possible D gene (5 bases). Germline values: CDR1 SGHRS, CDR2 YFSETQ. Deletions cut 7 bases from V and 0 bases from J, with 10 bases between. The CDR3 spans 13 residues.

J is TRBJ2-2 and V is TRBV9; D is tentatively TRBD1 or TRBD2 (5 bases each). The germline V gene has CDR1 SGDLS and CDR2 YYNGEE. The CDR3 is 15 residues long. Trimming left V 0 bases short and J 7 bases short, with 13 bases between. The chain's CDR3 is CASSVVPGASGELFF. CDR3 nucleotides: TGTGCCAGCAGCGTAGTTCCCGGGGCTAGCGGGGAGCTGTTTTTT. Full variable domain (outside the CDR3, taken from reference TRBV9 and TRBJ2-2): DSGVTQTPKHLITATGQRVTLRCSPRSGDLSVYWYQQSLDQGLQFLIQYYNGEERAKGNILERFSAQQFPDLHSELNLSSLELGDSALYFCASSVVPGASGELFFGEGSRLTVL.

This clonotype was observed many times. This chain joins TRBV12-3 or TRBV12-4 and TRBJ2-7; D might be TRBD2 (6 bases). This CDR3 spans 14 amino acids. V gave up 1 base and J gave up 0 bases, with 7 bases separating them. CDR3 DNA: TGTGCCAGCAGTTTAGGGGGGGACTCCTACGAGCAGTACTTC. This sequence encodes CASSLGGDSYEQYF.

The chain has TRBV7-2 and TRBJ2-1; D possibly corresponds to TRBD2 (7 bases). Germline V gene lookup returns CDR1 SGHTA and CDR2 FQGNSA. The CDR3 contains 14 residues. V was pared by 7 bases and J by 10 bases, with 20 bases between. The CDR3 DNA reads TGTGCCAGCAACCCGAGTGGGGGGCGGGGGGAGCAGTTCTTC. It codes for CASNPSGGRGEQFF.

V usage is TRBV6-2 or TRBV6-3 and J usage is TRBJ2-1, with D unclear. V shed 6 bases and J shed 0 bases, with 15 bases lying between them. This CDR3 contains 16 residues. Germline CDR1 is MNHEY and CDR2 is SVGEGT. The DNA of the CDR3 is TGTGCCAGCAGCCACCGATCTACCCTCTCCTACAATGAGCAGTTCTTC. Protein: CASSHRSTLSYNEQFF.

In this sample, this clonotype turned up a few times. This rearrangement joins TRBV20-1 to TRBJ2-1; D call uncertain. The V end lost 3 bases, the J end lost 4 bases, and 10 bases lay between the germline ends. This CDR3 comprises 13 residues. Germline V gene lookup returns CDR1 DFQATT and CDR2 SNEGSKA (reference sequence). In DNA form, the CDR3 reads TGCAGTGCTAGGCTCGGGCTGTACAATGAGCAGTTCTTC. Translation gives CSARLGLYNEQFF.

The chain couples TRBV25-1 to TRBJ1-2, with D hard to call. This CDR3 region has 14 residues. Deletions cut 1 base from V and 1 base from J, with 7 bases between. Germline CDR1 MGHDK, CDR2 SYGVNS. In nucleotides, the CDR3 is TGTGCCAGCAGTGAATTGTCGGTTAACTATGGCTACACCTTC. Residues: CASSELSVNYGYTF.

In this sample, this clonotype turned up many times. V gene TRBV7-9 combines with J gene TRBJ2-3; 9 positions match TRBD1. J gave up 1 base and V 5 bases, and 10 bases lay outside the gene matches. The CDR3 is 17 amino acids. Per the germline V gene, CDR1 is SEHNR and CDR2 is FQNEAQ (reference sequence). This CDR3 is CASSLGQGILRTDTQYF. CDR3 in DNA: TGTGCCAGCAGCCTAGGACAGGGGATCCTTCGCACAGATACGCAGTATTTT.

This clonotype was found many times. The genes are TRBV16 and TRBJ2-1; the match to TRBD1 covers 9 bases. CDR1 is KGHSY and CDR2 is FQNENV in the germline V gene. Unmatched junction bases numbered 2, after V lost 4 bases and J lost 1 base. This CDR3 comprises 15 residues. The CDR3 loop is CASSRQGDSYNEQFF. The CDR3 DNA reads as TGTGCCAGCAGCCGACAGGGGGATTCCTACAATGAGCAGTTCTTC.

The gene calls are TRBV3-1 and TRBJ2-7, with 10 bases identical to TRBD2. J was trimmed by 6 bases and V by 1 base; bases with no gene match: 9. The CDR3 length is 16 residues. Germline CDR1 reads LGHDT; CDR2 reads YNNKEL (reference sequence). The CDR3 nucleotides read TGTGCCAGCAGCCAAGGGCTAGCGGGGGCAGGCGGCGAGCAGTACTTC. This encodes CASSQGLAGAGGEQYF.